This T cell receptor (beta chain) stems from a study of OX40 agonist ivuxolimab in advanced cancers. Across the study: Melanoma, hepatocellular carcinoma, head and neck or renal cell cancer occurred in dose-escalation patients. Study outcomes and limitations: Expanded clones belonging to CD8+ T cells outnumbered, on average, those of CD4+.

With baseline, cycle 4 day 1, and cycle 7 day 1 as timepoints, blood was sampled. Generated by immunoSEQ multiplex PCR, the TCRdb table keeps only in-frame clones and is missing some. The sample lists over 25,000 clones, about three quarters occurring once. About this clone itself: Its matching antigen is unknown.

The specimen was CD4+ or CD8+ T cells sorted from blood, collected in a trial of the OX40 agonist ivuxolimab. The sequence derives from an adult with an advanced solid tumor such as melanoma, head and neck, liver or kidney cancer.

The CDR3 DNA reads TGTGCCAGTAGTATCCAGGGTGGTGCTGAAGCTTTCTTT. Protein product: CASSIQGGAEAFF. V usage is TRBV19 and J usage is TRBJ1-1; D may be TRBD1 (5 bases). There are 13 residues in the CDR3. Trimming left V 3 bases short and J 6 bases short, with 11 bases between. CDR1 LNHDA and CDR2 SQIVND come from the germline V gene (reference sequence).